This T cell receptor (beta chain) comes out of a study of T cells after yellow fever vaccination. TCRdb analysed the 5' RACE reads with MiXCR anew, one entry per CDR3 protein. The sample lists about 360,000 distinct CDR3 sequences; roughly 6.1% were seen once. V shed 1 base, J shed 6 bases, and the junction held 7 bases outside the gene matches. The CDR3 runs 15 residues. Germline values: CDR1 SEHNR, CDR2 FQNEAQ (reference sequence). The clonotype comes from a man under 40 who received the YFV17D yellow fever vaccine. V gene TRBV7-9 combines with J gene TRBJ2-7, with 9 bases lining up with TRBD1. Sample: PBMCs, taken 5 days after the yellow fever booster vaccination. The CDR3 region is CASSLEQGAMGEQYF. DNA of the CDR3: TGTGCCAGCAGCTTAGAACAGGGGGCGATGGGCGAGCAGTACTTC.